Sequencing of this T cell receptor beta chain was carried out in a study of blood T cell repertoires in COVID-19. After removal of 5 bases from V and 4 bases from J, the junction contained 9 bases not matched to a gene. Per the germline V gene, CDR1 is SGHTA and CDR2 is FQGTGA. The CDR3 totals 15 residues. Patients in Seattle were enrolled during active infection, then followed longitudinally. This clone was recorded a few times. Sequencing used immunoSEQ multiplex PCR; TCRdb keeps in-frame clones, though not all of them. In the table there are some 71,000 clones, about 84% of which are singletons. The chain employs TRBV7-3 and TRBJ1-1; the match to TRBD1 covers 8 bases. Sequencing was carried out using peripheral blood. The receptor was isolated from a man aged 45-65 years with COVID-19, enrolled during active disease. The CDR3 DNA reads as TGTGCCAGCAGCACCACAGGGGGGCCTATCACTGAAGCTTTCTTT. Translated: CASSTTGGPITEAFF.